This record looks at one T cell receptor beta chain sequence and its context. In the PCR, 60 Vbeta and 13 Jbeta primers were used. Assay: immunoSEQ multiplex PCR; the TCRdb copy retains only in-frame clones and omits some. The repertoire holds 190,000 or so clones, about 80% seen once, with 10% to 13% in the top ten. This entry comes from a study of cytomegalovirus exposure and HLA in healthy donors. Germline CDR1 and CDR2: MNHEY and SVGAGI. The CDR3 is 15 amino acids. The V end was cut by 6 bases, the J end by 3 bases, with 17 bases between. The sample comprised PBMCs. The chain has TRBV6-5 and TRBJ1-1; possible D gene TRBD1, 5 bases. This TCR derives from a woman aged 45 to 65 in good health and CMV-seropositive. The CDR3, as DNA: TGTGCCAGCAGCCCTAGGGGCAGGGTTGACACTGAAGCTTTCTTT. Translating gives CASSPRGRVDTEAFF.